The 14 T cell receptor beta chains listed next were all sequenced from one sample in a study of T cells expressing NK-cell markers. TCRdb re-called the 5' RACE reads, yielding one record per CDR3 amino acid sequence without DNA. The table gives about half a million distinct CDR3 sequences; the top ten clones make up about 1.5% of it. The sequenced sample was blood T cells: a sorted CD56 or NKG2C T cell subset, CD4+ or CD8+ T cells, or bulk PBMC T cells (not recorded which). Every receptor here comes from a woman between 45 and 65 years old in good health.

The rearrangement links TRBV5-6 to TRBJ2-5. Per the germline V gene, CDR1 is SGHDT and CDR2 is YYEEEE. The CDR3 length is 14 residues. CDR3 sequence reads: CASSLARPQETQYF.

V usage is TRBV9 and J usage is TRBJ1-1; without DNA, the TCRdb call of TRBD1 cannot be checked. CDR3 size: 14 residues. The germline CDR1 and CDR2 sequences are SGDLS and YYNGEE. CDR3: CASSVGQGYTEAFF.

The rearrangement uses TRBV24-1 and TRBJ1-4; TCRdb selects TRBD1, and the lack of DNA leaves this call unchecked. CDR3 length: 14 residues. CDR1 is KGHDR, CDR2 SFDVKD, per germline. The CDR3 loop reads CATSDPGTGEKLFF.

The CDR3: CSARHFGTSDHNEQFF. The chain is built from TRBV20-1 and TRBJ2-1; without DNA, the TCRdb call of TRBD2 cannot be checked. This CDR3 contains 16 residues. Germline values: CDR1 DFQATT, CDR2 SNEGSKA (reference sequence).

The J gene is TRBJ2-1, the V gene TRBV5-1; TCRdb's assignment of TRBD2 cannot be checked, as there is no DNA. CDR1 and CDR2 (germline): SGHRS, YFSETQ. The CDR3 sequence is 18 residues long. This CDR3 is CASSSLTSGLAMYNEQFF.

V usage is TRBV20-1 and J usage is TRBJ1-6; checking the TCRdb D call of TRBD1 is not possible without DNA. This CDR3 is 13 amino acids long. Germline CDR1 DFQATT, CDR2 SNEGSKA (reference sequence). This CDR3 reads CSALRDRNSPLHF.

The J gene is TRBJ1-1, the V gene TRBV10-3. Germline CDR1 and CDR2: ENHRY and SYGVKD. The CDR3 runs 14 residues. The CDR3 protein is CAISETVMGNEAFF.

The gene calls are TRBV11-2 and TRBJ2-3. The CDR3 loop spans 12 amino acids. CDR1 is SGHAT, CDR2 FQNNGV, per germline. The CDR3 spells CASSPQTDTQYF.

V gene TRBV7-7 combines with J gene TRBJ2-1; TCRdb gives TRBD2 as the D gene, but with no DNA this cannot be confirmed. Germline CDR1 is SSHAT and CDR2 is FNYEAQ (reference sequence). The CDR3 has 16 residues. The CDR3 sequence: CASSPSGSLGGNEQFF. Variable domain in full (rest from reference TRBV7-7 and TRBJ2-1): GAGVSQSPRYKVTKRGQDVTLRCDPISSHATLYWYQQALGQGPEFLTYFNYEAQPDKSGLPSDRFSAERPEGSISTLTIQRTEQRDSAMYRCASSPSGSLGGNEQFFGPGTRLTVL.

The chain combines TRBV12-3 or TRBV12-4 with TRBJ2-1; TCRdb returns TRBD1, unconfirmable since there is no DNA. The CDR3 covers 17 residues. CDR3: CASSFVSRQGDYNEQFF.

The V call is TRBV5-4, the J call TRBJ2-1; TCRdb gives TRBD2 as the D gene, but with no DNA this cannot be confirmed. Germline CDR1 reads SGHNT; CDR2 reads YYREEE (reference sequence). The CDR3 sequence is 17 residues long. The CDR3 protein is CASSLDPLAGVYNEQFF.

The chain has TRBV3-1 and TRBJ2-6; checking the TCRdb D call of TRBD1 is not possible without DNA. The germline V gene encodes CDR1 LGHDT and CDR2 YNNKEL (reference sequence). CDR3 length equals 18 residues. The CDR3 sequence: CASSLVGQAFSGANVLTF.

V gene TRBV5-1 combines with J gene TRBJ1-6; the D call from TCRdb, TRBD1, cannot be confirmed without DNA. The length of the CDR3 is 15 residues. Germline V lookup: CDR1 SGHRS, CDR2 YFSETQ. The CDR3 is CASSLEAQKNSPLHF.

The rearrangement uses TRBV4-2 and TRBJ1-2; lacking DNA, the TRBD1 call made by TCRdb goes unchecked. This CDR3 has 17 residues. Germline-derived CDR1 and CDR2 are LGHNA and YNFKEQ. The CDR3 reads CASSQDMGQGLFYGYTF.